This entry lists 3 T cell receptor beta chains sequenced from one sample in a study of regulatory T cells in long-lasting Graves disease. Time point of the sample: newly diagnosed GD, antithyroid drugs for less than 3 months. After RNA was extracted from PBMCs, the TCR library was made from it. Arm-PCR with iRepertoire HTBI primers amplified the CDR3 regions for these TCR beta libraries. TCRdb analysed the multiplex PCR reads with MiXCR anew, one entry per CDR3 protein. The sample contains 450,000 to 650,000 distinct CDR3 sequences, about 16% of which appear only once. The sample was also reused in another study, on T cells in Graves' hyperthyroidism and ophthalmopathy.

Sequences were derived from peripheral blood mononuclear cells (PBMCs), sampled at new diagnosis, from a patient treated with antithyroid drugs. The receptors were gathered from a woman aged 35-65 years with Graves disease.

This clonotype was seen many times. CDR3 region: CASSQGRRNTIYF. As DNA, the CDR3 is TGTGCCAGCAGCCAGGGACGGAGAAACACCATATATTTT. The chain has TRBV3-1 and TRBJ1-3, with D possibly matching TRBD1 (5 bases). The CDR3 totals 13 residues. Germline CDR1 and CDR2: LGHDT and YNNKEL (reference sequence). V shed 3 bases and J shed 5 bases, with 8 bases lying between them.

This clonotype was counted at least ten times. The chain couples TRBV12-3 or TRBV12-4 to TRBJ1-1, with D perhaps matching TRBD1 (6 bases). The CDR3 consists of 14 residues. V was clipped by 5 bases and J by 1 base, with 11 bases between them. In DNA form, the CDR3 reads TGTGCCAGCAGTCGGACAGCCAGGAACACTGAAGCTTTCTTT. The encoded protein is CASSRTARNTEAFF.

This clonotype showed up just a few times. The gene calls are TRBV6-2 or TRBV6-3 and TRBJ2-7, with D unclear. V lost 6 bases and J lost 5, with 23 bases in between. Germline assignment: CDR1 MNHEY and CDR2 SVGEGT. The CDR3 runs 16 residues. CDR3 DNA sequence: TGTGCCAGCAGACAAGCCCTACTCGGACGGACGAACGAGCAGTACTTC. It is translated as CASRQALLGRTNEQYF.